A selection of T cell receptor beta chains follows, all from one sample in a study of T cell changes during pregnancy in multiple sclerosis. TCRdb keeps only in-frame clones here, not all; method: immunoSEQ multiplex PCR. This sample has roughly 64,000 clones, with roughly 93% found just once. The specimen was peripheral blood, collected in the second trimester of pregnancy. Every receptor here comes from a female donor with multiple sclerosis, enrolled in a pregnancy study. Each CDR3 is given with its conserved first and last residue. Fields, in order: CDR3 DNA, CDR3 protein, J gene, D gene, CDR3 length, V gene, clone size. A D gene is named only where the DNA matches it firmly. Some rows mark clone size as missing; the rest say once, few, many or name a class of expanded clone.

CDR3nt: TGTGCCAGCAGCTTCTCCGGGACAGGTAATGAGCAGTTCTTC
CDR3aa: CASSFSGTGNEQFF
j_gene: TRBJ2-1
d_gene: TRBD1
len: 14
v_gene: TRBV5-5
abundance: .

CDR3nt: TGTGCCAGCAGCCCCGCGGTTGAGAACACTGAAGCTTTCTTT
CDR3aa: CASSPAVENTEAFF
j_gene: TRBJ1-1
d_gene: .
len: 14
v_gene: TRBV7-2
abundance: .

CDR3nt: TGTGCCAGCAGCTCCGCTCTGCAGGGCACCCTTTCCTACGAGCAGTACTTC
CDR3aa: CASSSALQGTLSYEQYF
j_gene: TRBJ2-7
d_gene: .
len: 17
v_gene: TRBV5-6
abundance: .

CDR3nt: TGTGCCAGCAGCTTAGAGGGACAGGGGACCGGGGAGCTGTTTTTT
CDR3aa: CASSLEGQGTGELFF
j_gene: TRBJ2-2
d_gene: TRBD1
len: 15
v_gene: TRBV7-4
abundance: few

CDR3nt: TGTGCCAGCAGCCGAATCTCGACTAGCCAAGCTTTCTTT
CDR3aa: CASSRISTSQAFF
j_gene: TRBJ1-1
d_gene: .
len: 13
v_gene: TRBV7-3
abundance: .

CDR3nt: TGCGCCAGCAGAATAAGACAGGGTCTGACCGGGGAGCTGTTTTTT
CDR3aa: CASRIRQGLTGELFF
j_gene: TRBJ2-2
d_gene: TRBD1
len: 15
v_gene: TRBV4-1
abundance: .

CDR3nt: TGTGCCAGCAGTGAAGGACAGTCGAACTATGGCTACACCTTC
CDR3aa: CASSEGQSNYGYTF
j_gene: TRBJ1-2
d_gene: .
len: 14
v_gene: TRBV9
abundance: .

CDR3nt: TGCGCCAGCAGCTTGGAGTCCCGGCCCCGAGGTGGCTACACCTTC
CDR3aa: CASSLESRPRGGYTF
j_gene: TRBJ1-2
d_gene: .
len: 15
v_gene: TRBV5-1
abundance: .

CDR3nt: TGTGCCAGCAGCTTCGGACACCTCGGGGATACGCAGTATTTT
CDR3aa: CASSFGHLGDTQYF
j_gene: TRBJ2-3
d_gene: .
len: 14
v_gene: TRBV7-8
abundance: .

CDR3nt: TGCAGCGTTGTGCCCTTTAGCAATTCACCCCTCCACTTT
CDR3aa: CSVVPFSNSPLHF
j_gene: TRBJ1-6
d_gene: .
len: 13
v_gene: TRBV29-1
abundance: once

CDR3nt: TGTGCCAGTAGTTTCCCCGGGATAGCGGGGATCCACGAGCAGTACTTC
CDR3aa: CASSFPGIAGIHEQYF
j_gene: TRBJ2-7
d_gene: TRBD2
len: 16
v_gene: TRBV19
abundance: .

CDR3nt: TGTGCCAGCTCACTCCTGACAGGGACGCAGTATTTT
CDR3aa: CASSLLTGTQYF
j_gene: TRBJ2-3
d_gene: TRBD1
len: 12
v_gene: TRBV18
abundance: .

CDR3nt: TGTGCCAGCAGGTCGACAGGGAACACTGAAGCTTTCTTT
CDR3aa: CASRSTGNTEAFF
j_gene: TRBJ1-1
d_gene: .
len: 13
v_gene: TRBV11-2
abundance: .

CDR3nt: TGTGCCAGCAGCATATTAAGCGGGTACACCTACGAGCAGTACTTC
CDR3aa: CASSILSGYTYEQYF
j_gene: TRBJ2-7
d_gene: .
len: 15
v_gene: TRBV5-4
abundance: .

CDR3nt: TGTGCCAGCAGTTCCCACCGGTCAACTAATGAAAAACTGTTTTTT
CDR3aa: CASSSHRSTNEKLFF
j_gene: TRBJ1-4
d_gene: .
len: 15
v_gene: TRBV6-5
abundance: .

CDR3nt: TGCGCCAGCAGCTTGTCTGAACAGGGGGATACCGGGGAGCTGTTTTTT
CDR3aa: CASSLSEQGDTGELFF
j_gene: TRBJ2-2
d_gene: TRBD1
len: 16
v_gene: TRBV5-1
abundance: .

CDR3nt: TGTGCCAGCAGCTGGACTGGGGGCGGCTACACCTTC
CDR3aa: CASSWTGGGYTF
j_gene: TRBJ1-2
d_gene: .
len: 12
v_gene: TRBV2
abundance: once

CDR3nt: TGCGCCAGCAGCAAAAACGGCGTTGGGGAGAATGAGCAGTTCTTC
CDR3aa: CASSKNGVGENEQFF
j_gene: TRBJ2-1
d_gene: .
len: 15
v_gene: TRBV5-1
abundance: .

CDR3nt: TGTGCCAGCAGCTTGACAGGGGGGATAGCCTACGAGCAGTACTTC
CDR3aa: CASSLTGGIAYEQYF
j_gene: TRBJ2-7
d_gene: TRBD1
len: 15
v_gene: TRBV5-4
abundance: .

CDR3nt: TGTGCCAGCAGCGGAGCTAGCGGGGGGGCCGGGGAGCTGTTTTTT
CDR3aa: CASSGASGGAGELFF
j_gene: TRBJ2-2
d_gene: TRBD2
len: 15
v_gene: TRBV6-4
abundance: medium-sized

CDR3nt: TGCAGCGTCCCCGTTTGGCTAGCGGGGGTGACAGATACGCAGTATTTT
CDR3aa: CSVPVWLAGVTDTQYF
j_gene: TRBJ2-3
d_gene: TRBD2
len: 16
v_gene: TRBV29-1
abundance: .

CDR3nt: TGTGCCAGCAGGGACAGGGGGCGGACCCGCGGCTACACCTTC
CDR3aa: CASRDRGRTRGYTF
j_gene: TRBJ1-2
d_gene: TRBD1
len: 14
v_gene: TRBV28
abundance: .

CDR3nt: TGCGCCAGCAGTGAAGCGCTAGCGGGCCATTTAGTGCATGAGCAGTTCTTC
CDR3aa: CASSEALAGHLVHEQFF
j_gene: TRBJ2-1
d_gene: TRBD2
len: 17
v_gene: TRBV10-2
abundance: .

CDR3nt: TGTGCCAGTAGTATAGACCCCAGGCCAGGGGATGGCTACACCTTC
CDR3aa: CASSIDPRPGDGYTF
j_gene: TRBJ1-2
d_gene: .
len: 15
v_gene: TRBV19
abundance: .

CDR3nt: TGCGCCAGCAGCTTGGGGGGCAACCCTGGGATGAACACTGAAGCTTTCTTT
CDR3aa: CASSLGGNPGMNTEAFF
j_gene: TRBJ1-1
d_gene: .
len: 17
v_gene: TRBV5-1
abundance: .

CDR3nt: TGCAGCGTTGGGGGACAGGGGTTAGGTGAGCAGTTCTTC
CDR3aa: CSVGGQGLGEQFF
j_gene: TRBJ2-1
d_gene: TRBD1
len: 13
v_gene: TRBV29-1
abundance: .

CDR3nt: TGTGCCAGCAGTCGTCCGACTACCCTGCTTGCCGGGGGCGGGGAGCTGTTTTTT
CDR3aa: CASSRPTTLLAGGGELFF
j_gene: TRBJ2-2
d_gene: .
len: 18
v_gene: TRBV7-9
abundance: .

CDR3nt: TGTGCCAGCAGCTCTTTGACAGGATCTCTCCAAGAGACCCAGTACTTC
CDR3aa: CASSSLTGSLQETQYF
j_gene: TRBJ2-5
d_gene: .
len: 16
v_gene: TRBV5-6
abundance: .

CDR3nt: TGTGCCAGCAGCTCGCCGGGACAGGGGAGCAACGTCCTGACTTTC
CDR3aa: CASSSPGQGSNVLTF
j_gene: TRBJ2-6
d_gene: TRBD1
len: 15
v_gene: TRBV5-6
abundance: once

CDR3nt: TGTGCCAGCAACCGCTTGACAGGGGGCAGTGAAAAACTGTTTTTT
CDR3aa: CASNRLTGGSEKLFF
j_gene: TRBJ1-4
d_gene: TRBD1
len: 15
v_gene: TRBV28
abundance: once

CDR3nt: TGCAGCGTTTTAACCAACGGAGAGACCCAGTACTTC
CDR3aa: CSVLTNGETQYF
j_gene: TRBJ2-5
d_gene: .
len: 12
v_gene: TRBV29-1
abundance: .

CDR3nt: TGTGCCAGCAGCGAAGGGGGCAACTATGGCTACACCTTC
CDR3aa: CASSEGGNYGYTF
j_gene: TRBJ1-2
d_gene: TRBD1
len: 13
v_gene: TRBV13
abundance: .

CDR3nt: TGTGCCAGCAGCGCTAGCGGGGGGGCCACAGATACGCAGTATTTT
CDR3aa: CASSASGGATDTQYF
j_gene: TRBJ2-3
d_gene: TRBD2
len: 15
v_gene: TRBV9
abundance: .

CDR3nt: TGCGCCAGCAGCCTCCCTAGCGTAGGCACAGATACGCAGTATTTT
CDR3aa: CASSLPSVGTDTQYF
j_gene: TRBJ2-3
d_gene: .
len: 15
v_gene: TRBV4-1
abundance: .

CDR3nt: TGTGCCAGTAGGGGACAGGGGTTGGAGGGCACAGATACGCAGTATTTT
CDR3aa: CASRGQGLEGTDTQYF
j_gene: TRBJ2-3
d_gene: TRBD1
len: 16
v_gene: TRBV19
abundance: once

CDR3nt: TGTGCCAGCAGCCTCAGGAACACTGAAGCTTTCTTT
CDR3aa: CASSLRNTEAFF
j_gene: TRBJ1-1
d_gene: .
len: 12
v_gene: TRBV2
abundance: .

CDR3nt: TGTGCCAGCGGAATGCCGGGGGGGCTGGACAATGAGCAGTTCTTC
CDR3aa: CASGMPGGLDNEQFF
j_gene: TRBJ2-1
d_gene: TRBD2
len: 15
v_gene: TRBV5-5
abundance: once